This T cell receptor beta chain was captured in a study of T-cell memory formation after mild COVID-19. MiXCR, applied by TCRdb to the 5' RACE reads, yields one record per CDR3 protein. The table shows a few hundred thousand distinct CDR3 sequences, with under 20% occurring only once. This CDR3 is 15 amino acids long. With 6 bases removed from V and 0 bases from J, the gap between germline ends came to 11 bases. CDR1 MNHEY and CDR2 SMNVEV come from the germline V gene (reference sequence). The table lists this clonotype with a few counts. The sequenced sample consisted of PBMCs or a T cell subset sorted from them (not recorded which). The gene calls are TRBV27 and TRBJ2-2; perhaps TRBD2 as D (6 bases). This receptor was taken from a man aged 18 to 30 who had mild COVID-19 (a few samples of this study predate the infection). Cell type and time point are not known. CDR3 in amino acids: CASRGDSANTGELFF. In DNA, the CDR3 is TGTGCCAGCAGGGGGGACTCCGCGAACACCGGGGAGCTGTTTTTT.